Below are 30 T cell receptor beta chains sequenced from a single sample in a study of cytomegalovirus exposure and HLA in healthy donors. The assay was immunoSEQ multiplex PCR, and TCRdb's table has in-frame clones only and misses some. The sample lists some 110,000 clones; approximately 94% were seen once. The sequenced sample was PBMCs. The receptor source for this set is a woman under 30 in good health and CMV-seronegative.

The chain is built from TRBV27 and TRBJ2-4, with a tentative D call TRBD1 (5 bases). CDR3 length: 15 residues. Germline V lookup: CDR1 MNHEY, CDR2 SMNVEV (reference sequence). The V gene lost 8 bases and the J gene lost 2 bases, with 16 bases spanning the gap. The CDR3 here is CASSPDQGPKNIQYF. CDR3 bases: TGTGCCAGCTCCCCTGATCAGGGTCCCAAAAACATTCAGTACTTC.

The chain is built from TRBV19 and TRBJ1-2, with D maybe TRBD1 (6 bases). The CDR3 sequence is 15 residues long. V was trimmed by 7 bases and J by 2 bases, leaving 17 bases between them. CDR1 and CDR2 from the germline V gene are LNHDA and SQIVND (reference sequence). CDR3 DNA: TGTGCCAGTACTATCCTTGGACAGTTGAACTATGGCTACACCTTC. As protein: CASTILGQLNYGYTF.

The CDR3 reads CASSQDSGRASEQYF. As DNA, the CDR3 is TGCGCCAGCAGCCAAGATTCGGGCAGGGCCAGCGAGCAGTACTTC. This chain joins TRBV4-1 and TRBJ2-7; D perhaps matches TRBD1 (5 bases). Trimming removed 0 bases from V and 6 bases from J, with 15 bases in between. Germline loops: CDR1 MGHRA, CDR2 YSYEKL. The CDR3 contains 15 residues.

The CDR3: CACATLFVNTEAFF. The CDR3 bases are TGTGCCTGCGCAACTCTTTTTGTGAACACTGAAGCTTTCTTT. The V call is TRBV30, the J call TRBJ1-1; D is uncertain. The CDR3 runs to 14 residues. Germline V gene sequence: CDR1 GTSNPN, CDR2 SVGIG (reference sequence). V was cut by 6 bases and J by 0 bases, with 14 bases left in between.

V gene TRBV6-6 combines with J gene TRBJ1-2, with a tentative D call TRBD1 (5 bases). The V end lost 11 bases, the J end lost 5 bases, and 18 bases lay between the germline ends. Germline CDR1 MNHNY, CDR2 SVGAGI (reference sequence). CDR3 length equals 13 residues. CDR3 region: CAALERKGYGYTF. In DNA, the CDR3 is TGTGCCGCCCTGGAAAGGAAGGGGTATGGCTACACCTTC.

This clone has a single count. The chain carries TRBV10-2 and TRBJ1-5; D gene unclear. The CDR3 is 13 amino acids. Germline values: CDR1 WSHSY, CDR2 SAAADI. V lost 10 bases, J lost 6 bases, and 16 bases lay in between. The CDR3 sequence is CATRDGEGQPQHF. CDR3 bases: TGCGCCACCCGAGATGGCGAGGGTCAGCCCCAGCATTTT.

CDR3 sequence reads: CASSESYEQYF. For the CDR3, the DNA is TGTGCCAGCAGTGAGTCATACGAGCAGTACTTC. The chain uses TRBV6-1 and TRBJ2-7, with no clear D. The germline gives CDR1 MNHNS, CDR2 SASEGT. V lost 3 bases, J lost 4 bases, and 4 bases lay in between. CDR3 length: 11 residues.

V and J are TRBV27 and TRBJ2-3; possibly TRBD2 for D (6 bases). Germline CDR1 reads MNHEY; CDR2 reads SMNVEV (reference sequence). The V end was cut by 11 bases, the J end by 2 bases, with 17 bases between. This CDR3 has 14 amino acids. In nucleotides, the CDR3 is TGTGCCTCCCAACCGGGACTGAACACAGATACGCAGTATTTT. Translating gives CASQPGLNTDTQYF.

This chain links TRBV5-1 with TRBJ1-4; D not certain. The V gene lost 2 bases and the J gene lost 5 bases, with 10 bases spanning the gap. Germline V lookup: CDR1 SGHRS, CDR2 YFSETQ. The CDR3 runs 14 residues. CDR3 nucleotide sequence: TGCGCCAGCAGCTTCGGACTGCCGAATGAAAAACTGTTTTTT. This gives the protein CASSFGLPNEKLFF.

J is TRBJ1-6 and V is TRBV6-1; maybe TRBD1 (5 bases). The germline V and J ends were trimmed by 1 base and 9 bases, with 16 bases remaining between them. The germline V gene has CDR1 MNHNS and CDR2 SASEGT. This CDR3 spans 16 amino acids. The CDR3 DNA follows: TGTGCCAGCAGTGAAGTTGGGCAGGGTTTGTCTTCACCCCTCCACTTT. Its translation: CASSEVGQGLSSPLHF.

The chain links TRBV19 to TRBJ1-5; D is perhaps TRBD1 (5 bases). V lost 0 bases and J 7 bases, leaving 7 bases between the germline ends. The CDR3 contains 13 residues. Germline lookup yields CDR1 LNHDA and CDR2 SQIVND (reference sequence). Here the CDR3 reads CASSIEGLQPQHF. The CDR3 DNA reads TGTGCCAGTAGTATAGAGGGGCTACAGCCCCAGCATTTT.

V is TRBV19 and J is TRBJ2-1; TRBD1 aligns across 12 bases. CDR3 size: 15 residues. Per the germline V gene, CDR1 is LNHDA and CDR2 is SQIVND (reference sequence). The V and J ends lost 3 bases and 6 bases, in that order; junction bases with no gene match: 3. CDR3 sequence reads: CASSIQGQGANEQFF. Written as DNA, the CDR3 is TGTGCCAGTAGTATTCAGGGACAGGGGGCCAATGAGCAGTTCTTC. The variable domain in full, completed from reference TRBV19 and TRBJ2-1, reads DGGITQSPKYLFRKEGQNVTLSCEQNLNHDAMYWYRQDPGQGLRLIYYSQIVNDFQKGDIAEGYSVSREKKESFPLTVTSAQKNPTAFYLCASSIQGQGANEQFFGPGTRLTVL.

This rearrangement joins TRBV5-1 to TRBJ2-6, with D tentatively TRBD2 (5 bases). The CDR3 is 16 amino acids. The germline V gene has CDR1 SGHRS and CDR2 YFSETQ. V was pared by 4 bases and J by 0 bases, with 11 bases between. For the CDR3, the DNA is TGCGCCAGCAGCAAAGCGGACTCCTCTGGGGCCAACGTCCTGACTTTC. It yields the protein CASSKADSSGANVLTF.

DNA for the CDR3: TGCGCCAGCAGCCAAGAGTTGTGGGAGGGCTCCTACGAGCAGTACTTC. It specifies CASSQELWEGSYEQYF. The genes are TRBV4-1 and TRBJ2-7; the match to TRBD2 covers 7 bases. Germline V CDR1 and CDR2: MGHRA, YSYEKL. V lost 0 bases to trimming and J lost 0 bases; unmatched junction nucleotides: 5. CDR3 size: 16 residues.

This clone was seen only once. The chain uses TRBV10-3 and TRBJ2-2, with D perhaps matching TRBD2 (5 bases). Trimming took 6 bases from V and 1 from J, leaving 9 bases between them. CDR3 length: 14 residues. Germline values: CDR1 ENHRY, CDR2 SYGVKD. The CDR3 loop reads CAIRKGENTGELFF. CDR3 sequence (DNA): TGTGCCATCAGGAAGGGAGAGAACACCGGGGAGCTGTTTTTT.

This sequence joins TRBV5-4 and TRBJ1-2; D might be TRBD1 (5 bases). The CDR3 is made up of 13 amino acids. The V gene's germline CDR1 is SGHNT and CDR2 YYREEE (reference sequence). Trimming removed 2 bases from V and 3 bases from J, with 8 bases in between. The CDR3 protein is CASSFTGDYGYTF. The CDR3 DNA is TGTGCCAGCAGCTTTACGGGGGACTATGGCTACACCTTC.

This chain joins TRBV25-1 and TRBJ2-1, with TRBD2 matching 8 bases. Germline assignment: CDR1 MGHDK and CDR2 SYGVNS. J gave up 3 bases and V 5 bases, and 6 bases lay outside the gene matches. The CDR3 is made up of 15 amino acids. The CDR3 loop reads CASSSPGLGYNEQFF. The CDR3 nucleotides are TGTGCCAGCAGTTCCCCGGGACTAGGCTACAATGAGCAGTTCTTC.

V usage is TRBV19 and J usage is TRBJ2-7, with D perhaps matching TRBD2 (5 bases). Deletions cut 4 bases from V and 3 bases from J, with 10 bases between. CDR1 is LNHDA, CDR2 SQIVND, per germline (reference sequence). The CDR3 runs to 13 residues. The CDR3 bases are TGTGCCAGTAGTACGGACTCGAGCTACGAGCAGTACTTC. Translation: CASSTDSSYEQYF.

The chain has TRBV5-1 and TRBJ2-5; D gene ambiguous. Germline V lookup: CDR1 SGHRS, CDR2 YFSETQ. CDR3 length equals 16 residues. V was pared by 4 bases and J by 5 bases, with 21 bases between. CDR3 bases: TGCGCCAGCAGCGCGTCCTTAACGGAGCCCAGTGAGACCCAGTACTTC. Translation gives CASSASLTEPSETQYF.

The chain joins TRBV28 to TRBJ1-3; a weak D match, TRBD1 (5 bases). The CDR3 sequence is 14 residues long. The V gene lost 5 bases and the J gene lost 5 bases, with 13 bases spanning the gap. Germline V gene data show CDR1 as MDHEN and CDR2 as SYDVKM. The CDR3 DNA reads TGTGCCAGCAGTAATGGGGGGGATAGAAACACCATATATTTT. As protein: CASSNGGDRNTIYF.

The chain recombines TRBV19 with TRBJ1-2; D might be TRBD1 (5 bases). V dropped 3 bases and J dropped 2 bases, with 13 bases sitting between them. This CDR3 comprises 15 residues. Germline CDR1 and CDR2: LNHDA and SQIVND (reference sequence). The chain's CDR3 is CASSIIPGRNYGYTF. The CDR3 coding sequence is TGTGCCAGTAGTATTATTCCAGGGCGGAACTATGGCTACACCTTC. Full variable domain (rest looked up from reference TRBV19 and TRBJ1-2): DGGITQSPKYLFRKEGQNVTLSCEQNLNHDAMYWYRQDPGQGLRLIYYSQIVNDFQKGDIAEGYSVSREKKESFPLTVTSAQKNPTAFYLCASSIIPGRNYGYTFGSGTRLTVV.

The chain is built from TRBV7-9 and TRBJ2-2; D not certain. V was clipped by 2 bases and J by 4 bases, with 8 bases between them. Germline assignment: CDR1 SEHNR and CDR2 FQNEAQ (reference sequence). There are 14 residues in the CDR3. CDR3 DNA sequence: TGTGCCAGCAGCTTATTAGAGGTCACCGGGGAGCTGTTTTTT. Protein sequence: CASSLLEVTGELFF.

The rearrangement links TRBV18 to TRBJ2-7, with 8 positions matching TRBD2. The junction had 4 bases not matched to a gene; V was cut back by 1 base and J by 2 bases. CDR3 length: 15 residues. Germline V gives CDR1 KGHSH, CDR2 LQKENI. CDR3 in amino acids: CASSPRVAGTYEQYF. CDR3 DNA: TGTGCCAGCTCACCACGAGTAGCGGGGACCTACGAGCAGTACTTC.

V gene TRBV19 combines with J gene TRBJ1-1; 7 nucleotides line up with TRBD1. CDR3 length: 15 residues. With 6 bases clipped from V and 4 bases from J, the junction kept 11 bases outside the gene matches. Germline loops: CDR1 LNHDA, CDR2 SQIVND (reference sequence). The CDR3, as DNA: TGTGCCAGTAGCCCCGCGGCAGGGGGAGTCACTGAAGCTTTCTTT. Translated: CASSPAAGGVTEAFF.

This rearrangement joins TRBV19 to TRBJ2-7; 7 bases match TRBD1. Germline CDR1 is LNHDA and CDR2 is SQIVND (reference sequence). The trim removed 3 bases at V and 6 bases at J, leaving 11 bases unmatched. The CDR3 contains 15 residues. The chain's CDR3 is CASSITGQVTSEQYF. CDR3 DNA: TGTGCCAGTAGTATCACCGGACAGGTAACTAGCGAGCAGTACTTC. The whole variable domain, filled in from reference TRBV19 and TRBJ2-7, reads DGGITQSPKYLFRKEGQNVTLSCEQNLNHDAMYWYRQDPGQGLRLIYYSQIVNDFQKGDIAEGYSVSREKKESFPLTVTSAQKNPTAFYLCASSITGQVTSEQYFGPGTRLTVT.

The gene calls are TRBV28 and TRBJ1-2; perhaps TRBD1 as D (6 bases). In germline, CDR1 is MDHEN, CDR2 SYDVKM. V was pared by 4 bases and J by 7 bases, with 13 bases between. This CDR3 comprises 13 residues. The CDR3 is CASSSSHRAGYTF. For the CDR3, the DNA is TGTGCCAGCAGTTCCTCTCACAGGGCTGGCTACACCTTC.

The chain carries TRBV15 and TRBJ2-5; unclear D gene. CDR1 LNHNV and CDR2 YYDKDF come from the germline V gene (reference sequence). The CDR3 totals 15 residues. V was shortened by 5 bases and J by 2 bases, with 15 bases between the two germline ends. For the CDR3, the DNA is TGTGCCACCAGCCGCGGAGCGTTGGTGCAAGAGACCCAGTACTTC. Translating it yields CATSRGALVQETQYF.

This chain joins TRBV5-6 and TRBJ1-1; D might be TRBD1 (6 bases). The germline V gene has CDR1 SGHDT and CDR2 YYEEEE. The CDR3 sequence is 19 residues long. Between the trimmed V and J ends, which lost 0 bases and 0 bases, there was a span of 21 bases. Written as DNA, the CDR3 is TGTGCCAGCAGCTTGGGATTCAGGGGCTGGGAGCGGATGAACACTGAAGCTTTCTTT. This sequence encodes CASSLGFRGWERMNTEAFF.

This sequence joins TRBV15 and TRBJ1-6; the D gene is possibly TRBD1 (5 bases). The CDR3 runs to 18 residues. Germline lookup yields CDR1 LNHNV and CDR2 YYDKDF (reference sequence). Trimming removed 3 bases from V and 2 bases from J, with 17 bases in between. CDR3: CATSRGIERGPYNSPLHF. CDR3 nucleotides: TGTGCCACCAGCAGGGGAATCGAAAGGGGTCCCTATAATTCACCCCTCCACTTT.

CDR3 nucleotides: TGTGCCAGCAGTTACGTGGGGGCCTATGGCTACACCTTC. Translating gives CASSYVGAYGYTF. V gene TRBV6-5 combines with J gene TRBJ1-2; a weak D match, TRBD1 (6 bases). The germline gives CDR1 MNHEY, CDR2 SVGAGI. The CDR3 loop spans 13 amino acids. V was clipped by 2 bases and J by 4 bases, with 8 bases between them.